This passage covers 4 T cell receptor beta chains from one sample sequenced in a study of patients and donors after allogeneic stem cell transplantation. TCRdb independently ran MiXCR on the RT-PCR reads; one entry per CDR3 protein. The table lists some 200,000 distinct CDR3 sequences, less than 45% of them singletons. Sequencing used blood, either unsorted or a sorted T cell fraction (not recorded which). Receptor source: a human donor who was either an allogeneic HSCT recipient or a stem cell or donor lymphocyte infusion donor (not recorded which). It is not recorded whose cells these are; they may come from a transplant donor.

This clonotype was counted between two and nine times. This sequence joins TRBV7-3 and TRBJ2-1, with 9 nucleotides matching TRBD2. The CDR3 is made up of 16 amino acids. CDR1 and CDR2 from the germline V gene are SGHTA and FQGTGA. The J segment lost 7 bases and the V segment lost 4 bases, leaving 11 bases of the junction unmatched. The CDR3 sequence: CASSSILGLAQNEQFF. DNA of the CDR3: TGTGCCAGCAGCTCCATCCTCGGACTAGCGCAAAATGAGCAGTTCTTC.

This chain links TRBV7-3 with TRBJ1-5; no clear D gene. This CDR3 contains 13 residues. Per the germline V gene, CDR1 is SGHTA and CDR2 is FQGTGA. V was trimmed by 9 bases and J by 5 bases, leaving 14 bases between them. CDR3 loop: CASIPINDQPQHF. The CDR3 DNA reads as TGTGCCAGTATCCCGATCAATGATCAGCCCCAGCATTTT.

The chain joins TRBV4-1 to TRBJ1-2, with a tentative D call TRBD1 (6 bases). The V gene's germline CDR1 is MGHRA and CDR2 YSYEKL. V was cut by 5 bases and J by 5 bases, with 15 bases left in between. The CDR3 covers 14 residues. CDR3 amino acids: CASSAGQSGYGYTF. CDR3 bases: TGCGCCAGCAGCGCCGGACAGAGCGGATATGGCTACACCTTC.

Only a few counts were recorded for this clonotype. V usage is TRBV12-3 or TRBV12-4 and J usage is TRBJ2-7; 7 nucleotides line up with TRBD2. The CDR3 length is 13 residues. J lost 0 bases, V lost 6 bases, and 2 bases had no gene match. This CDR3 is CASRGGSSYEQYF. CDR3 bases: TGTGCCAGCAGGGGCGGGAGCTCCTACGAGCAGTACTTC.